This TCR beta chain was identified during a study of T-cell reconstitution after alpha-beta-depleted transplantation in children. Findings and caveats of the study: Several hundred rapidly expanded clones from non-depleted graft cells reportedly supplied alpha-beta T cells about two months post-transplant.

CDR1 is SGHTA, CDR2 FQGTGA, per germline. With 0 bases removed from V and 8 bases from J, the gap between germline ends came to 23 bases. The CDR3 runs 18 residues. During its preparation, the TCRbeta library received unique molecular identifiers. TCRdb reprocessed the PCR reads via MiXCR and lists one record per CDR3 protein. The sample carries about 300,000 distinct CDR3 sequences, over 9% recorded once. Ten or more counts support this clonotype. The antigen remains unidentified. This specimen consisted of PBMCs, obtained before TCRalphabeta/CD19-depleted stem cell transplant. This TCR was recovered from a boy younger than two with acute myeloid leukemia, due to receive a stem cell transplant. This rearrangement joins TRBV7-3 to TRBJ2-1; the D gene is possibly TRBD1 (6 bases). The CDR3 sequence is CASSLTFSRGKKEDEQFF. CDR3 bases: TGTGCCAGCAGCTTAACGTTTAGCAGGGGCAAGAAGGAAGATGAGCAGTTCTTC.